Sequencing of this TCR beta chain was carried out in a study of T cells after posttransplantation cyclophosphamide. Trimming at V came to 5 bases and at J to 3 bases, leaving 12 bases not matched to a gene. Germline CDR1 MDHEN, CDR2 SYDVKM. This CDR3 has 18 residues. As regards this clone: Antigen specificity is unknown.

Treatment was busulfan-fludarabine conditioning, a marrow graft, and cyclophosphamide on days +3 and +4. The repertoire was sequenced with immunoSEQ multiplex PCR; TCRdb's copy has only in-frame clones and lacks some. The sample holds over 2,500 clones; roughly 80% are singletons and the top ten take roughly 8.8%. Study conclusions and caveats: TRB clonality was highly associated with recipient CMV seropositivity and reactivation. Donor-recipient repertoire similarity was low at 1-2 months, rising over year one. Skin or GI-infiltrating T cells shared few TRB sequences with blood.

The specimen comprised PBMCs, sampled about 190 days after allogeneic stem cell transplant with posttransplant cyclophosphamide. The receptor was isolated from a male patient aged 60-70 years who received an allogeneic stem cell transplant from a related donor and was CMV-positive. Some T cells may have come from the graft donor. The chain carries TRBV28 and TRBJ2-6; TRBD1 aligns across 8 bases. CDR3 loop: CASSEAGQGIGGANVLTF. CDR3 DNA: TGTGCCAGCAGTGAGGCCGGACAGGGAATTGGTGGGGCCAACGTCCTGACTTTC.